This T cell receptor (beta chain) was profiled in a study of T-cell memory formation after mild COVID-19. CDR1 SQVTM and CDR2 ANQGSEA come from the germline V gene. This CDR3 has 17 residues. The ends lost 1 base at V and 3 bases at J; junction bases unmatched: 13. TCRdb analysed the 5' RACE reads with MiXCR anew, one entry per CDR3 protein. The sample has roughly 500,000 distinct CDR3 sequences; around 20% are singletons. The source is an adult woman who had mild COVID-19 (a few samples of this study predate the infection). Cell type and time point are not known. The source material was PBMCs or a T cell subset sorted from them (not recorded which). The chain is built from TRBV29-1 and TRBJ2-3, with 7 bases identical to TRBD2. This CDR3 reads CSVEGVVAGELTDTQYF. The CDR3 DNA is TGCAGCGTTGAAGGGGTTGTGGCGGGAGAATTGACAGATACGCAGTATTTT.